These 26 T cell receptor beta chains were all obtained from the same sample, sequenced in a study of blood T cell repertoires in COVID-19. Method: immunoSEQ multiplex PCR; TCRdb's copy keeps in-frame clones and lacks some. Of hundreds of thousands of clones listed, 85% are singletons. The sequencing input was PBMCs or T cells enriched from blood (not recorded which). Receptor source: a woman aged 45-60 years who had recovered from COVID-19.

This chain connects TRBV27 to TRBJ2-3; TRBD1 matches 11 bases. After removal of 6 bases from V and 6 bases from J, the junction contained 11 bases not matched to a gene. Germline V gives CDR1 MNHEY, CDR2 SMNVEV (reference sequence). This CDR3 is 16 amino acids long. CDR3 sequence reads: CASRAGTGGPGDTQYF. Here the CDR3 DNA reads TGTGCCAGCAGAGCCGGGACAGGGGGGCCAGGGGATACGCAGTATTTT.

The genes are TRBV7-8 and TRBJ2-7; 7 bases fit TRBD1. The V gene end was trimmed by 6 bases and the J gene end by 0 bases; junction bases not matched to a gene: 8. The CDR3 contains 15 residues. Looked up from germline, CDR1 is SGHVS and CDR2 is FQNEAQ. The CDR3 DNA sequence: TGTGCCAGCAGACCTGACAGGGCAAGCTCCTACGAGCAGTACTTC. Translating it yields CASRPDRASSYEQYF.

This chain uses TRBV6-5 with TRBJ1-1, with D uncertain. Deletions cut 6 bases from V and 1 base from J, with 15 bases between. The CDR3 is made up of 15 amino acids. Germline V CDR1 and CDR2: MNHEY, SVGAGI. CDR3 in DNA: TGTGCCAGCAGGACTGGCCGCCTAGCGAACACTGAAGCTTTCTTT. It is translated as CASRTGRLANTEAFF.

The chain's CDR3 is CASSQVTGWNYGYTF. The CDR3 DNA is TGTGCCAGCAGCCAGGTGACAGGGTGGAACTATGGCTACACCTTC. This chain connects TRBV14 to TRBJ1-2, with TRBD1 matching over 7 bases. Germline lookup yields CDR1 SGHDN and CDR2 FVKESK. The ends lost 3 bases at V and 2 bases at J; junction bases unmatched: 6. The CDR3 totals 15 residues. The full variable domain, rest sourced from reference TRBV14 and TRBJ1-2, is EAGVTQFPSHSVIEKGQTVTLRCDPISGHDNLYWYRRVMGKEIKFLLHFVKESKQDESGMPNNRFLAERTGGTYSTLKVQPAELEDSGVYFCASSQVTGWNYGYTFGSGTRLTVV.

The V gene is TRBV5-6, the J gene TRBJ1-3; 10 bases agree with TRBD1. Trimming removed 0 bases from V and 8 bases from J; junction bases left unmatched: 2. The CDR3 has 14 amino acids. CDR1 and CDR2 (germline): SGHDT, YYEEEE. The chain's CDR3 is CASSLGDRGYTIYF. CDR3 nucleotide sequence: TGTGCCAGCAGCTTGGGGGACAGGGGTTACACCATATATTTT.

The chain recombines TRBV7-8 with TRBJ2-1; 12 nucleotides match TRBD2. With V trimmed by 3 bases and J by 0 bases, 12 bases remained unmatched. The CDR3 runs 20 residues. Per the germline V gene, CDR1 is SGHVS and CDR2 is FQNEAQ. The CDR3: CASSFPTLAGGQGSYNEQFF. The DNA of the CDR3 is TGTGCCAGCAGCTTCCCCACCCTAGCGGGAGGGCAAGGCTCCTACAATGAGCAGTTCTTC.

This chain links TRBV12-3 or TRBV12-4 with TRBJ1-5, with 10 bases fitting TRBD1. V shed 3 bases, J shed 11 bases, and the junction held 4 bases outside the gene matches. This CDR3 comprises 13 residues. The CDR3 sequence: CASSFSTGGTQHF. The DNA of the CDR3 is TGTGCCAGCAGTTTTTCGACAGGGGGCACCCAGCATTTT.

A single count supports this clone. CDR3 sequence (DNA): TGTGCCAGCAGCCAAGACCAGAGCGGAAGACTTTATGGCTACACCTTC. Its protein is CASSQDQSGRLYGYTF. V is TRBV4-2 and J is TRBJ1-2; D is unresolved. Trimming pared 0 bases from V and 5 bases from J, leaving 16 bases between. In germline, CDR1 is LGHNA, CDR2 YNFKEQ. This CDR3 comprises 16 residues.

The CDR3 nucleotides are TGTGCCAGCTCACCACAGCGGGGGGACAATGAGCAGTTCTTC. Encoded protein: CASSPQRGDNEQFF. This rearrangement joins TRBV18 to TRBJ2-1; 9 bases align to TRBD2. The CDR3 is 14 amino acids. The V and J ends lost 1 base and 5 bases, in that order; junction bases with no gene match: 0. CDR1 and CDR2 from the germline V gene are KGHSH and LQKENI.

This clone was seen just once. The genes are TRBV6-6 and TRBJ1-2, with 10 nucleotides matching TRBD1. Germline CDR1 reads MNHNY; CDR2 reads SVGAGI (reference sequence). V was clipped by 5 bases and J by 6 bases; unmatched bases: 6. This CDR3 is 14 amino acids long. The CDR3 DNA sequence: TGTGCCAGCAGTCCCGGGACAGGGGTCCATGGCTACACCTTC. This codes for CASSPGTGVHGYTF.

The CDR3 here is CASSPTGGDTGELFF. CDR3 nucleotide sequence: TGCGCCAGCAGCCCGACAGGGGGGGACACCGGGGAGCTGTTTTTT. V is TRBV4-1 and J is TRBJ2-2, with 9 bases identical to TRBD1. The CDR3 is 15 amino acids. Germline V gene sequence: CDR1 MGHRA, CDR2 YSYEKL. V was pared by 4 bases and J by 3 bases, with 3 bases of the junction left unmatched.

The chain joins TRBV12-5 to TRBJ2-1; 11 bases fit TRBD2. CDR3 length equals 15 residues. Germline-derived CDR1 and CDR2 are LGHNT and FRNRAP. V trimming: 6 bases; J trimming: 8 bases; junction bases outside the gene matches: 9. CDR3 DNA sequence: TGTGCTAGTGGAACACTAGCGGGAGAGGGCGATGAGCAGTTCTTC. Translated: CASGTLAGEGDEQFF.

The rearrangement links TRBV15 to TRBJ2-7, with D perhaps matching TRBD2 (5 bases). Deletions cut 6 bases from V and 2 bases from J, with 11 bases between. CDR3 length: 13 residues. CDR1 is LNHNV, CDR2 YYDKDF, per germline (reference sequence). The CDR3 DNA is TGTGCCACCAGTCAGAGACTAACCTACGAGCAGTACTTC. Translation gives CATSQRLTYEQYF.

The rearrangement joins TRBV6-5 to TRBJ1-4; no reliable D call. In germline, CDR1 is MNHEY, CDR2 SVGAGI. The CDR3 covers 16 residues. Trimming removed 0 bases from V and 0 bases from J, with 8 bases in between. The chain's CDR3 is CASSYSTGATNEKLFF. Here the CDR3 DNA reads TGTGCCAGCAGTTACTCTACGGGTGCAACTAATGAAAAACTGTTTTTT.

This chain connects TRBV9 to TRBJ1-1; 7 bases fit TRBD1. The germline CDR1 and CDR2 sequences are SGDLS and YYNGEE. This CDR3 is 13 amino acids long. The J segment lost 3 bases and the V segment lost 3 bases, leaving 2 bases of the junction unmatched. The CDR3 region has the DNA TGTGCCAGCAGCGCTGGGACAGACACTGAAGCTTTCTTT. Its protein is CASSAGTDTEAFF.

This clone was recorded once. The V gene is TRBV6-5, the J gene TRBJ1-1; D ambiguous. The germline V and J ends were trimmed by 2 bases and 5 bases, with 9 bases remaining between them. Per germline, CDR1 MNHEY and CDR2 SVGAGI. CDR3 size: 13 residues. CDR3 sequence reads: CASSYEKETEAFF. CDR3 in DNA: TGTGCCAGCAGTTACGAAAAGGAGACTGAAGCTTTCTTT.

The chain links TRBV6-5 to TRBJ2-1; 7 positions match TRBD2. With 5 bases clipped from V and 14 bases from J, the junction kept 12 bases outside the gene matches. The CDR3 spans 13 residues. Germline CDR1 is MNHEY and CDR2 is SVGAGI. The CDR3: CASSPRDYRTKFF. In DNA, the CDR3 is TGTGCCAGCAGTCCCCGGGACTATCGTACGAAGTTCTTC.

V gene TRBV4-1 combines with J gene TRBJ2-6; a weak D match, TRBD2 (6 bases). CDR1 and CDR2 (germline): MGHRA, YSYEKL. Trimming left V 0 bases short and J 7 bases short, with 13 bases between. This CDR3 has 16 amino acids. The CDR3 bases are TGCGCCAGCAGCCAAGATCGGCAGGAGGGTGCCAACGTCCTGACTTTC. It is translated as CASSQDRQEGANVLTF.

The chain couples TRBV14 to TRBJ2-1; D might be TRBD2 (6 bases). The length of the CDR3 is 12 residues. Germline values: CDR1 SGHDN, CDR2 FVKESK. V was pared by 5 bases and J by 10 bases, with 12 bases between. The CDR3 nucleotides read TGTGCCAGCAGCTTTATAGCGGAAGAGCAGTTCTTC. Amino acid sequence: CASSFIAEEQFF.

This clone was seen many times. V gene TRBV27 combines with J gene TRBJ2-7; the D is unclear. V lost 5 bases to trimming and J lost 7 bases, with 15 bases between them. The CDR3 spans 13 residues. Germline loops: CDR1 MNHEY, CDR2 SMNVEV (reference sequence). As DNA, the CDR3 is TGTGCCAGCAGTCCGTTAGTCCCCGGGGAGCAGTACTTC. Amino acids: CASSPLVPGEQYF.

CDR3 sequence: CSGVQGNFMNTEAFF. CDR3 coding DNA: TGCAGCGGAGTACAGGGGAATTTCATGAACACTGAAGCTTTCTTT. The rearrangement links TRBV29-1 to TRBJ1-1; 7 nucleotides agree with TRBD1. Germline V CDR1 and CDR2: SQVTM, ANQGSEA. V lost 7 bases and J lost 0; bases outside the gene matches: 11. The CDR3 is 15 residues long. The full variable domain, its missing parts supplied by reference TRBV29-1 and TRBJ1-1, is SAVISQKPSRDICQRGTSLTIQCQVDSQVTMMFWYRQQPGQSLTLIATANQGSEATYESGFVIDKFPISRPNLTFSTLTVSNMSPEDSSIYLCSGVQGNFMNTEAFFGQGTRLTVV.

This chain links TRBV7-9 with TRBJ1-1; 7 nucleotides match TRBD1. There are 14 residues in the CDR3. Germline CDR1 SEHNR, CDR2 FQNEAQ (reference sequence). V shed 5 bases and J 1 base; nucleotides not matched to a gene: 4. CDR3 protein: CASSPGQENTEAFF. CDR3 DNA sequence: TGTGCCAGCAGCCCCGGACAGGAGAACACTGAAGCTTTCTTT.

V usage is TRBV3-1 (or the pseudogene TRBV3-2) and J usage is TRBJ2-3; 10 bases are shared with TRBD2. V trimming: 0 bases; J trimming: 1 base; junction bases outside the gene matches: 10. Germline CDR1 and CDR2: LGHDT and YNNKEL (reference sequence). The CDR3 loop spans 19 amino acids. In DNA, the CDR3 is TGTGCCAGCAGCCAAGACGGCCCGGGACTAGCGCGAGGCACAGATACGCAGTATTTT. Translated: CASSQDGPGLARGTDTQYF.

The rearrangement joins TRBV18 to TRBJ1-4, with no clear D. V lost 2 bases and J lost 0, with 13 bases in between. Germline values: CDR1 KGHSH, CDR2 LQKENI. The CDR3 covers 17 residues. DNA for the CDR3: TGTGCCAGCTCACCAATCCCGGCGGGATCAACTAATGAAAAACTGTTTTTT. Translation gives CASSPIPAGSTNEKLFF.

In this sample, this clone turned up a few times. This chain connects TRBV4-3 to TRBJ1-2, with D hard to call. Trimming cost V 0 bases and J 4 bases, with 9 bases left between them. Germline loops: CDR1 LGHNA, CDR2 YSLEER. The CDR3 is 14 amino acids. CDR3 sequence: CASSQDPRVYGYTF. DNA of the CDR3: TGCGCCAGCAGCCAAGATCCGAGGGTCTATGGCTACACCTTC.

This chain joins TRBV15 and TRBJ1-1, with D possibly matching TRBD1 (5 bases). Looked up from germline, CDR1 is LNHNV and CDR2 is YYDKDF (reference sequence). The length of the CDR3 is 12 residues. The V and J ends lost 1 base and 8 bases respectively, with 8 bases between them. The CDR3 DNA reads as TGTGCCACCAGCAGAGCTTACAGGGAAGCTTTCTTT. Encoded protein: CATSRAYREAFF.